This T cell receptor (beta chain) emerged from a study of siplizumab effects on memory and regulatory T cells. The study, taken as a whole, reports: Sequences that were alloreactive and traceable to unstimulated CD4+ memory cells were significantly reduced by siplizumab.

This CDR3 comprises 19 residues. From germline, CDR1 is ENHRY and CDR2 SYGVKD. Assay: immunoSEQ multiplex PCR; the TCRdb copy retains only in-frame clones and omits some. This sample has more than 85,000 clones, with about 95% found just once. Details on this clone: Its matching antigen is unknown.

The sequencing input was Tregs sorted from blood. This clonotype was obtained from a human donor in good health. The gene calls are TRBV10-3 and TRBJ2-5; 14 nucleotides align to TRBD2. The J call may be incorrect, as the DNA end agrees better with TRBJ2-7. In DNA, the CDR3 is TGTGCCATCAGTGACTCCGGGACTAGCGGGAGAGTTAGGATCTACGAGCAGTACTTC. Translation gives CAISDSGTSGRVRIYEQYF.